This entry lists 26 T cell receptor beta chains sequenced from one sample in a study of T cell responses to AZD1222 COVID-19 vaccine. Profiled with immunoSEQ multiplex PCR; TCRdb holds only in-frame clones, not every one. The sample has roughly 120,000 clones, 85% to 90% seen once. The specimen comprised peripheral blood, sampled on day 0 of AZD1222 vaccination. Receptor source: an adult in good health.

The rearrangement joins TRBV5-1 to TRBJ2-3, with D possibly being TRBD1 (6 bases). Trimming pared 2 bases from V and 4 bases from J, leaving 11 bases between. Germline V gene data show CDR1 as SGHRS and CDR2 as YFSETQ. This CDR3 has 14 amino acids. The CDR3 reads CASSFYGQSDTQYF. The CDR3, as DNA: TGCGCCAGCAGCTTTTACGGACAGTCAGATACGCAGTATTTT. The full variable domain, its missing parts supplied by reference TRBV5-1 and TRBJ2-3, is KAGVTQTPRYLIKTRGQQVTLSCSPISGHRSVSWYQQTPGQGLQFLFEYFSETQRNKGNFPGRFSGRQFSNSRSEMNVSTLELGDSALYLCASSFYGQSDTQYFGPGTRLTVL.

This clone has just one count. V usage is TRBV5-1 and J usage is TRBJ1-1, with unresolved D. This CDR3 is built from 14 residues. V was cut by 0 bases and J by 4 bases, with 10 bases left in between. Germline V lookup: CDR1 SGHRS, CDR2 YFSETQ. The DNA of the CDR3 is TGCGCCAGCAGCTTGGTTGGGTATGGCACTGAAGCTTTCTTT. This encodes CASSLVGYGTEAFF.

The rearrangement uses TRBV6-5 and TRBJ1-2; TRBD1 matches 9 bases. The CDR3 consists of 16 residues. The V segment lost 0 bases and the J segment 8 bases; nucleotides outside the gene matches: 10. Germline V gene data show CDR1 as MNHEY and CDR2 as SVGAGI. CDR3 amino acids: CASSYSNRGRLSGYTF. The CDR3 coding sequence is TGTGCCAGCAGTTACTCGAACAGGGGGCGCCTGTCAGGCTACACCTTC.

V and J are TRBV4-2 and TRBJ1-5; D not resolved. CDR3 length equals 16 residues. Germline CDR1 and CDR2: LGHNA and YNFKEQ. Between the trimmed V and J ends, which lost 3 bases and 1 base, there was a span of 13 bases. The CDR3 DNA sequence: TGTGCCAGCAGCCACACAATCATGGCGAGCAATCAGCCCCAGCATTTT. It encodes CASSHTIMASNQPQHF.

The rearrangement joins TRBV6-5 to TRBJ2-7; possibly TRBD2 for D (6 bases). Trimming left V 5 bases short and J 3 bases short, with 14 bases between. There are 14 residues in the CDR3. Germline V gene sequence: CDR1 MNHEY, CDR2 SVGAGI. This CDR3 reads CASSREVRIYEQYF. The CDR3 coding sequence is TGTGCCAGCAGTAGGGAGGTACGGATCTACGAGCAGTACTTC.

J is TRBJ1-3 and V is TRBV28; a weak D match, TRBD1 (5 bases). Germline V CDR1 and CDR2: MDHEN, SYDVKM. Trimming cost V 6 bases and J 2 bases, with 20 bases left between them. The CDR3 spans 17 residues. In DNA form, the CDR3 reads TGTGCCAGCAGGGCCCATGGGGAGGGGCCAACTGGAAACACCATATATTTT. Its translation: CASRAHGEGPTGNTIYF.

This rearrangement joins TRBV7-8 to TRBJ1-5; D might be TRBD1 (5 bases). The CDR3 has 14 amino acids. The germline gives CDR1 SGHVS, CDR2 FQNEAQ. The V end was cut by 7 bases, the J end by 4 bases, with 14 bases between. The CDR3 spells CASNPGRVNQPQHF. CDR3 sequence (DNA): TGTGCCAGCAACCCGGGCAGGGTTAATCAGCCCCAGCATTTT.

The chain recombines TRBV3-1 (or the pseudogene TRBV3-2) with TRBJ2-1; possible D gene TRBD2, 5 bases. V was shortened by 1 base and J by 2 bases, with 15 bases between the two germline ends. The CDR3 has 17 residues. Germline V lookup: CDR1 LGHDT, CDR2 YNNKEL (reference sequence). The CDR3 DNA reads TGTGCCAGCAGCCAAGTGGGCCGGGAAGCCGCCTACAATGAGCAGTTCTTC. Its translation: CASSQVGREAAYNEQFF.

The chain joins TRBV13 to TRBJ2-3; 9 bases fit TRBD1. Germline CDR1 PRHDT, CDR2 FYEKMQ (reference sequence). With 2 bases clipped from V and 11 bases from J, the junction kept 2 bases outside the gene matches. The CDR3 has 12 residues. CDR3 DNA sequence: TGTGCCAGCAGCTTAAGACAGGGGGGGCAGTATTTT. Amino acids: CASSLRQGGQYF. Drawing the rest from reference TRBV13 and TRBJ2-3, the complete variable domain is AAGVIQSPRHLIKEKRETATLKCYPIPRHDTVYWYQQGPGQDPQFLISFYEKMQSDKGSIPDRFSAQQFSDYHSELNMSSLELGDSALYFCASSLRQGGQYFGPGTRLTVL.

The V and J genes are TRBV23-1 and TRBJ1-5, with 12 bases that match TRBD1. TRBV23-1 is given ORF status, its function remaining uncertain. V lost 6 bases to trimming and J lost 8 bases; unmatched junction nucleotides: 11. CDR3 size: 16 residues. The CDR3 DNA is TGCGCCAGCAGCCAAAAAGGGGACAGGGGGCTGGAGCCCCAGCATTTT. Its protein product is CASSQKGDRGLEPQHF.

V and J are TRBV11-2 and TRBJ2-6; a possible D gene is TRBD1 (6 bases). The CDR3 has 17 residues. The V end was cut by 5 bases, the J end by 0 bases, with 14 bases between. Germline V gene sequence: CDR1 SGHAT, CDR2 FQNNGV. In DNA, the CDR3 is TGTGCCAGCAGCCCCCAGGGGTTAAACTCTGGGGCCAACGTCCTGACTTTC. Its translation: CASSPQGLNSGANVLTF.

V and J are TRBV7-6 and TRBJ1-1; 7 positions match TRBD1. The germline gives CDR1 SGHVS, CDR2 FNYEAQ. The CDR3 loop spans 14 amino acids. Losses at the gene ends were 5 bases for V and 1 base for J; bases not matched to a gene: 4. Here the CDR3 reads CASSPRTGNTEAFF. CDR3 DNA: TGTGCCAGCAGCCCAAGGACAGGGAACACTGAAGCTTTCTTT.

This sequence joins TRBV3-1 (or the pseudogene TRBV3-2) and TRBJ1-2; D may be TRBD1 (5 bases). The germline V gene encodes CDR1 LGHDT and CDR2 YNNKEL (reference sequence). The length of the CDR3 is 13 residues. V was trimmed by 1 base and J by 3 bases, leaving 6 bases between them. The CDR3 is CASSQGQYYGYTF. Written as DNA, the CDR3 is TGTGCCAGCAGCCAAGGACAGTACTATGGCTACACCTTC.

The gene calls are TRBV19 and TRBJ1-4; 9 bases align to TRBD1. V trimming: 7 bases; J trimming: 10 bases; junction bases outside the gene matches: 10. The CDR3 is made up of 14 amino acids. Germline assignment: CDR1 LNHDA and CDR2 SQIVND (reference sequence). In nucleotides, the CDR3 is TGTGCCAGTATTGGAGTGGGACAGGGTCGAAAACTGTTTTTT. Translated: CASIGVGQGRKLFF.

The CDR3: CASSEDRGHRTTGGNTEAFF. DNA of the CDR3: TGCGCCAGCAGTGAGGATAGAGGACATCGGACTACTGGGGGAAACACTGAAGCTTTCTTT. The genes are TRBV10-1 and TRBJ1-1; D might be TRBD1 (5 bases). CDR1 and CDR2 (germline): WNHNN, SYGVQD (reference sequence). The CDR3 consists of 20 residues. Trimming left V 2 bases short and J 2 bases short, with 27 bases between.

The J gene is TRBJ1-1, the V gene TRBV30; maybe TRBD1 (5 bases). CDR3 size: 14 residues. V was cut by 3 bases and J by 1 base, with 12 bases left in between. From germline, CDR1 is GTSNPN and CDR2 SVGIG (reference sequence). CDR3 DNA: TGTGCCTGGAGCTTAGGGGCCGCGAACACTGAAGCTTTCTTT. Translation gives CAWSLGAANTEAFF.

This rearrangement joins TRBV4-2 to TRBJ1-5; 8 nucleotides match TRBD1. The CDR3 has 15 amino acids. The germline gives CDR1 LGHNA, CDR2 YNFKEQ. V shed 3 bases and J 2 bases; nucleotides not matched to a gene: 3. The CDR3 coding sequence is TGTGCCAGCAGCCAGCAGGGGGCTGGCAATCAGCCCCAGCATTTT. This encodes CASSQQGAGNQPQHF.

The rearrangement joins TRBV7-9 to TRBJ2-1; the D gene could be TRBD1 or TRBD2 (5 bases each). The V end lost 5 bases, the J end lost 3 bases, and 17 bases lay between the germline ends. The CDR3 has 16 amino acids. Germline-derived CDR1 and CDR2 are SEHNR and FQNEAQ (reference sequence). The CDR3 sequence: CASSLRPGGSYNEQFF. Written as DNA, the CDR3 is TGTGCCAGCAGCCTCCGTCCTGGGGGTAGCTACAATGAGCAGTTCTTC.

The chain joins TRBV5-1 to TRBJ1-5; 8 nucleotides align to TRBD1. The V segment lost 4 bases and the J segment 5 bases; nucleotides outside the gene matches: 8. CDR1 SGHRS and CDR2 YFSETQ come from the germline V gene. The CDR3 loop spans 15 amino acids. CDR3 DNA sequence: TGCGCCAGCAGCCTCGGACAGGGTCGATATCAGCCCCAGCATTTT. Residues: CASSLGQGRYQPQHF.

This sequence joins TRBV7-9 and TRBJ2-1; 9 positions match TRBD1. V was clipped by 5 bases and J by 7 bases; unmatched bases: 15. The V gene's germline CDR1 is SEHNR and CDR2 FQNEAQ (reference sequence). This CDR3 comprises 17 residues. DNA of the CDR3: TGTGCCAGCAGCCCAGTCCCGGGACAGGGAAAGTGGAATGAGCAGTTCTTC. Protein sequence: CASSPVPGQGKWNEQFF.

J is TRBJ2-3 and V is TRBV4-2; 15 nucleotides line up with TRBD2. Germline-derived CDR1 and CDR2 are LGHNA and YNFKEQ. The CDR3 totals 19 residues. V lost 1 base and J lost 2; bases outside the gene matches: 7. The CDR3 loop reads CASSQVTGLAGGLTDTQYF. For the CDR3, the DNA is TGTGCCAGCAGCCAAGTTACAGGACTAGCGGGGGGGCTCACAGATACGCAGTATTTT.

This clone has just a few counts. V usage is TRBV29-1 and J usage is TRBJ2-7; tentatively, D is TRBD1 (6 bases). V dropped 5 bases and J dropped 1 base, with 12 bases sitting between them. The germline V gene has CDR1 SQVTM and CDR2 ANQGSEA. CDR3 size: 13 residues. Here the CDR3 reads CSVLTGTSYEQYF. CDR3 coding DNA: TGCAGCGTTCTGACAGGAACTTCCTACGAGCAGTACTTC.

DNA of the CDR3: TGTGCCAGCAGTCACTCAGGGGCCGGCACAGATACGCAGTATTTT. Its translation is CASSHSGAGTDTQYF. The V and J genes are TRBV5-5 and TRBJ2-3; tentative D call: TRBD1 (6 bases). The CDR3 sequence is 15 residues long. Trimming cost V 5 bases and J 1 base, with 14 bases left between them. Germline V gives CDR1 SGHKS, CDR2 YYEKEE (reference sequence).

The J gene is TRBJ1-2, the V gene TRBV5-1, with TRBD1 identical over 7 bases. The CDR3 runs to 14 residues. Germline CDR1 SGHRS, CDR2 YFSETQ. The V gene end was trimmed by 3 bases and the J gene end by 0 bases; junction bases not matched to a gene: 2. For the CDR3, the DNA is TGCGCCAGCAGCTCGGGACAGACTAACTATGGCTACACCTTC. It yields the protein CASSSGQTNYGYTF.

CDR3 region: CASSLEATGGRPQHF. Written as DNA, the CDR3 is TGCGCCAGCAGCTTAGAGGCCACGGGTGGTCGGCCCCAGCATTTT. The gene calls are TRBV5-1 and TRBJ1-5, with D uncertain. There are 15 residues in the CDR3. The ends were cut back, 2 bases at V and 9 bases at J, with 18 bases in the middle. Germline CDR1 and CDR2: SGHRS and YFSETQ.

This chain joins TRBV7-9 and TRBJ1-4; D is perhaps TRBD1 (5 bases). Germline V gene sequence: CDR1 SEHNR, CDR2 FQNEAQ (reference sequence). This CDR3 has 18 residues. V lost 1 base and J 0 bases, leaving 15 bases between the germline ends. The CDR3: CASSLVGRTSATNEKLFF. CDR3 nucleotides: TGTGCCAGCAGCTTAGTTGGCCGGACAAGCGCAACTAATGAAAAACTGTTTTTT.